This T cell receptor beta chain derives from a study of T cell changes during pregnancy in multiple sclerosis. The repertoire was sequenced with immunoSEQ multiplex PCR; TCRdb's copy has only in-frame clones and lacks some. This sample has over 85,000 clones; around nine tenths occur once, and the top ten carry approximately 0.8%. The V end was cut by 8 bases, the J end by 0 bases, with 14 bases between. CDR1 and CDR2 (germline): SNHLY, FYNNEI. This CDR3 contains 16 residues. This TCR was recovered from a female donor in good health, enrolled as a control in a pregnancy study. The chain joins TRBV2 to TRBJ1-6; D not certain. This specimen was peripheral blood, taken in the second trimester of pregnancy. The CDR3 DNA is TGTGCCAGCGATAACGAAGGGAGCTCCTATAATTCACCCCTCCACTTT. It codes for CASDNEGSSYNSPLHF.